The 14 T cell receptor beta chains in this list originate from one sample, sequenced in a study of Ad26.COV2.S vaccination and SARS-CoV-2 variants. Treatment defined: about 20 received Ad26.COV2.S at low or high dose, single or two shots; several received placebo; per-sample allocation not given. Day 63 following the first vaccine or placebo injection was when the samples were taken. Sequencing used immunoSEQ multiplex PCR; TCRdb keeps in-frame clones, though not all of them. The sample has about 400,000 clones, about 88% seen once. Source: peripheral blood, taken in a trial of Ad26.COV2.S vaccine versus placebo. The origin of the receptors is a person aged 18 to 65 who received the Ad26.COV2.S COVID-19 vaccine or a placebo.

This clone has only a few counts. The CDR3 loop is CASSVASGIVTGELFF. In DNA, the CDR3 is TGTGCCAGCAGTGTAGCTAGCGGGATTGTCACCGGGGAGCTGTTTTTT. The rearrangement uses TRBV6-1 and TRBJ2-2, with 9 bases aligning to TRBD2. This CDR3 is built from 16 residues. Germline trimming cut 4 bases from V and 4 bases from J; bases unmatched to any gene: 7. Germline V CDR1 and CDR2: MNHNS, SASEGT.

This CDR3 is CASSQSSGTRAGANVLTF. CDR3 DNA: TGTGCCAGCAGCCAATCTTCAGGGACTAGGGCTGGGGCCAACGTCCTGACTTTC. This chain connects TRBV16 to TRBJ2-6, with TRBD2 matching 8 bases. This CDR3 has 18 residues. Germline V gene sequence: CDR1 KGHSY, CDR2 FQNENV. J was trimmed by 2 bases and V by 0 bases; bases with no gene match: 6. The variable domain in full, with the rest retrieved from reference TRBV16 and TRBJ2-6, is GEEVAQTPKHLVRGEGQKAKLYCAPIKGHSYVFWYQQVLKNEFKFLISFQNENVFDETGMPKERFSAKCLPNSPCSLEIQATKLEDSAVYFCASSQSSGTRAGANVLTFGAGSRLTVL.

V is TRBV3-1 (or the pseudogene TRBV3-2) and J is TRBJ2-1, with 7 bases lining up with TRBD1. The CDR3 loop spans 17 amino acids. Trimming at V came to 5 bases and at J to 0 bases, leaving 10 bases not matched to a gene. Germline loops: CDR1 LGHDT, CDR2 YNNKEL (reference sequence). CDR3: CASSIRQGPISYNEQFF. DNA for the CDR3: TGTGCCAGCAGCATAAGACAGGGTCCCATCTCCTACAATGAGCAGTTCTTC.

This chain connects TRBV9 to TRBJ2-1; 11 nucleotides line up with TRBD2. The CDR3 is 19 amino acids. Germline assignment: CDR1 SGDLS and CDR2 YYNGEE. J was trimmed by 7 bases and V by 3 bases; bases with no gene match: 18. The CDR3 DNA reads TGTGCCAGCAGCGCCTCCCCAAGACTAGCGGGAACCCACATGAATGAGCAGTTCTTC. Protein sequence: CASSASPRLAGTHMNEQFF.

The chain links TRBV7-2 to TRBJ2-3, with D unclear. With 3 bases removed from V and 2 bases from J, the gap between germline ends came to 6 bases. This CDR3 is 13 amino acids long. The germline V gene has CDR1 SGHTA and CDR2 FQGNSA. CDR3 coding DNA: TGTGCCAGCAGCTTCAGCCTCACAGATACGCAGTATTTT. Its protein is CASSFSLTDTQYF. The full variable domain, its missing parts supplied by reference TRBV7-2 and TRBJ2-3, is GAGVSQSPSNKVTEKGKDVELRCDPISGHTALYWYRQSLGQGLEFLIYFQGNSAPDKSGLPSDRFSAERTGGSVSTLTIQRTQQEDSAVYLCASSFSLTDTQYFGPGTRLTVL.

This chain joins TRBV29-1 and TRBJ1-4; D gene unclear. The CDR3 is 13 residues long. V was cut by 6 bases and J by 5 bases, with 13 bases left in between. The germline V gene has CDR1 SQVTM and CDR2 ANQGSEA. The CDR3 DNA reads as TGCAGCGTGGAGGCATCTCAGAATGAAAAACTGTTTTTT. Encoded protein: CSVEASQNEKLFF.

The chain couples TRBV5-6 to TRBJ2-5; D is unclear. Germline CDR1 SGHDT, CDR2 YYEEEE. The V end lost 1 base, the J end lost 3 bases, and 10 bases lay between the germline ends. The CDR3 contains 14 residues. The DNA for the CDR3 is TGTGCCAGCAGCTTGATTCGCGTCGAAGAGACCCAGTACTTC. It translates to CASSLIRVEETQYF.

The CDR3: CASSSQGASGEQYF. Here the CDR3 DNA reads TGTGCCAGTAGTTCACAGGGGGCGTCGGGGGAGCAGTACTTC. The chain recombines TRBV19 with TRBJ2-7, with 9 bases lining up with TRBD1. CDR3 length: 14 residues. The V gene end was trimmed by 5 bases and the J gene end by 7 bases; junction bases not matched to a gene: 9. Germline V CDR1 and CDR2: LNHDA, SQIVND (reference sequence).

The rearrangement joins TRBV6-5 to TRBJ2-3, with D maybe TRBD2 (5 bases). Germline CDR1 reads MNHEY; CDR2 reads SVGAGI. V gave up 5 bases and J gave up 2 bases, with 14 bases separating them. The CDR3 covers 15 residues. The CDR3 DNA reads as TGTGCCAGCAGTAGACTAAATGCCCTCACAGATACGCAGTATTTT. Its translation: CASSRLNALTDTQYF.

The chain's CDR3 is CASSVGLIGDRGSGNTIYF. The CDR3 DNA reads as TGTGCCAGCAGCGTAGGATTAATTGGGGACAGGGGATCTGGAAACACCATATATTTT. This chain connects TRBV9 to TRBJ1-3; TRBD1 aligns across 10 bases. Germline V gives CDR1 SGDLS, CDR2 YYNGEE. This CDR3 has 19 residues. The junction had 10 bases not matched to a gene; V was cut back by 0 bases and J by 1 base.

The genes are TRBV9 and TRBJ1-3, with 12 bases identical to TRBD1. CDR1 and CDR2 (germline): SGDLS, YYNGEE. The V and J ends lost 4 bases and 3 bases, in that order; junction bases with no gene match: 17. The CDR3 is 20 residues long. CDR3 in amino acids: CASSRFFTGTGGGYGNTIYF. CDR3 nucleotide sequence: TGTGCCAGCAGCCGTTTTTTCACCGGGACAGGGGGCGGATATGGAAACACCATATATTTT.

The V gene is TRBV9, the J gene TRBJ2-3, with a weak D call TRBD1 (6 bases). Germline V gene sequence: CDR1 SGDLS, CDR2 YYNGEE. V was clipped by 4 bases and J by 5 bases, with 14 bases between them. CDR3 length: 14 amino acids. CDR3 loop: CASSLQGRKDTQYF. DNA of the CDR3: TGTGCCAGCAGCCTACAGGGACGGAAAGATACGCAGTATTTT.

The rearrangement joins TRBV27 to TRBJ2-1; TRBD2 is a possible D gene (6 bases). V dropped 0 bases and J dropped 10 bases, with 16 bases sitting between them. CDR3 length equals 15 residues. Germline V gene data show CDR1 as MNHEY and CDR2 as SMNVEV (reference sequence). The CDR3 DNA reads TGTGCCAGCAGTTTATCGTTTGGAGGGGAAGGGGAGCAGTTCTTC. This codes for CASSLSFGGEGEQFF.

This clone was seen once. V gene TRBV27 combines with J gene TRBJ2-1; 8 nucleotides match TRBD2. The CDR3 is 14 residues long. V was clipped by 6 bases and J by 4 bases; unmatched bases: 5. CDR1 MNHEY and CDR2 SMNVEV come from the germline V gene (reference sequence). The CDR3 DNA is TGTGCCAGCAGGCCCGGGACTAGGTACAATGAGCAGTTCTTC. Encoded protein: CASRPGTRYNEQFF.